Listed below are T cell receptor beta chains from one sample, sequenced in a study of cytomegalovirus exposure and HLA in healthy donors. Repertoires were generated with immunoSEQ multiplex PCR, while TCRdb's copy carries only in-frame clones and drops some. The sample has 42,000 or so clones; around 50% are singletons. Material for sequencing was PBMCs. The receptors here all came from a human donor in good health. The CDR3 runs from the conserved cysteine through the conserved F or W. Fields, in order: D gene, J gene, clone size, V gene, CDR3 protein, CDR3 DNA. A D gene is named only where the DNA matches it firmly. Only part of the rows carry a size: once, few, many, or a class if the clone is expanded.

TRBD2 | TRBJ2-7 | NA | TRBV11-2 | CASSLGSRRTSGRHEQYF | TGTGCCAGCAGCTTAGGGTCGAGAAGGACTAGCGGGAGGCACGAGCAGTACTTC
TRBD1 | TRBJ2-7 | NA | TRBV5-1 | CASSPRQGNHEQYF | TGCGCCAGCAGCCCACGACAGGGGAACCACGAGCAGTACTTC
NA | TRBJ2-7 | few | TRBV14 | CASSHIFRGNYSYEQYF | TGTGCCAGCAGCCACATATTCAGGGGAAACTACTCCTACGAGCAGTACTTC
TRBD1 | TRBJ2-7 | NA | TRBV10-1 | CASSPRDRDEYYEQYF | TGCGCCAGCAGCCCAAGGGACAGGGACGAGTACTACGAGCAGTACTTC
NA | TRBJ1-4 | few | TRBV16 | CASSLSGTYREKLFF | TGTGCCAGCAGCCTCTCGGGGACATACCGTGAAAAACTGTTTTTT
TRBD1 | TRBJ1-5 | NA | TRBV11-2 | CASSTGGIQPQNF | TGTGCCAGCAGTACAGGGGGCATTCAGCCCCAGAATTTT
NA | TRBJ2-1 | medium-sized | TRBV7-9 | CASSLGLGRGPYNEQFF | TGTGCCAGCAGCTTAGGTTTGGGGCGGGGTCCGTACAATGAGCAGTTCTTC
NA | TRBJ1-5 | few | TRBV6-5 | CASSYSVVYDQPQHF | TGTGCCAGCAGTTACTCGGTAGTCTACGATCAGCCCCAGCATTTT
NA | TRBJ1-2 | NA | TRBV21-1 | CASSDEDRGYTF | TGTGCCAGCAGCGACGAAGACAGGGGCTACACCTTC
TRBD1 | TRBJ1-1 | NA | TRBV19 | CASSVTGAITSGAFF | TGTGCCAGTAGTGTGACAGGGGCCATTACCTCTGGGGCTTTCTTT
NA | TRBJ2-7 | NA | TRBV5-6 | CASSLDRTDEQYF | TGTGCCAGCAGCTTGGACAGGACCGACGAGCAGTACTTC
NA | TRBJ2-5 | NA | TRBV7-9 | CASSSGQFQETQYF | TGTGCCAGCAGCTCAGGACAGTTCCAAGAGACCCAGTACTTC
NA | TRBJ2-2 | NA | TRBV7-2 | CASSPPTGVLTGELFF | TGTGCCAGCAGCCCCCCTACGGGAGTTCTCACCGGGGAGCTGTTTTTT
NA | TRBJ1-5 | few | TRBV6-1 | CASSLIRQNNQPQHF | TGTGCCAGCAGTCTAATAAGACAGAACAATCAGCCCCAGCATTTT
TRBD2 | TRBJ2-7 | NA | TRBV7-8 | CASSTGTRAYEQYF | TGTGCCAGCAGTACCGGGACTAGAGCGTACGAGCAGTACTTC
TRBD1 | TRBJ1-6 | NA | TRBV5-3 | CARVSAGQGICSYNSPLHF | TGTGCCAGAGTTTCCGCGGGACAGGGGATTTGCTCCTATAATTCACCCCTCCACTTT
TRBD2 | TRBJ2-7 | NA | TRBV6-5 | CASNPGGAGSYEQYF | TGTGCCAGCAATCCGGGGGGGGCGGGCTCCTACGAGCAGTACTTC
NA | TRBJ2-1 | many | TRBV7-2 | CASSLGAGPLNEQFF | TGTGCCAGCAGCTTAGGGGCAGGCCCCCTCAATGAGCAGTTCTTC
TRBD2 | TRBJ2-1 | NA | TRBV4-3 | CASSQGPTSGSSYNEQFF | TGCGCCAGCAGCCAAGGTCCCACTAGCGGAAGCTCCTACAATGAGCAGTTCTTC
NA | TRBJ2-1 | NA | TRBV19 | CATRDGSSAKEQFF | TGTGCCACCCGGGACGGGAGTTCGGCTAAGGAGCAGTTCTTC
NA | TRBJ1-5 | NA | TRBV6-5 | CASSESRGMQPQHF | TGTGCCAGCAGTGAATCGAGGGGGATGCAGCCCCAGCATTTT
TRBD2 | TRBJ2-5 | NA | TRBV7-8 | CASSLRGSGGVRETQYF | TGTGCCAGCAGCTTACGGGGTAGCGGGGGGGTTAGAGAGACCCAGTACTTC
NA | TRBJ2-1 | many | TRBV5-1 | CASSLAGEQFF | TGCGCCAGCAGCTTGGCAGGGGAGCAGTTCTTC
NA | TRBJ1-1 | NA | TRBV27 | CASSLTGTNTEAFF | TGTGCCAGCAGCTTGACAGGAACGAACACTGAAGCTTTCTTT
TRBD1 | TRBJ1-5 | NA | TRBV5-1 | CASSPGQGKSQPQHF | TGCGCCAGCAGCCCGGGACAGGGAAAGAGTCAGCCCCAGCATTTT
TRBD1 | TRBJ2-6 | few | TRBV30 | CAWSVSQGAGANVLTF | TGTGCCTGGAGTGTATCCCAGGGGGCTGGGGCCAACGTCCTGACTTTC
NA | TRBJ1-5 | NA | TRBV6-5 | CASSTASNQPQHF | TGTGCCAGCTCGACAGCTAGCAATCAGCCCCAGCATTTT
NA | TRBJ1-1 | NA | TRBV27 | CASSFARLNTEAFF | TGTGCCAGCAGCTTCGCCAGGCTGAACACTGAAGCTTTCTTT
NA | TRBJ1-3 | NA | TRBV19 | CASSFLPGASGNTIYF | TGTGCCAGTAGTTTTCTGCCAGGGGCCTCTGGAAACACCATATATTTT
TRBD1 | TRBJ1-2 | few | TRBV10-3 | CAISERQGLDGYTF | TGTGCCATCAGTGAGAGACAGGGACTGGATGGCTACACCTTC
NA | TRBJ1-1 | few | TRBV5-4 | CASSPGVMNTEAFF | TGTGCCAGCAGCCCGGGGGTAATGAACACTGAAGCTTTCTTT
TRBD2 | TRBJ2-7 | few | TRBV4-3 | CASSQDRGGTSSHEQYF | TGCGCCAGCAGCCAAGACCGGGGGGGGACTAGCTCCCACGAGCAGTACTTC
TRBD1 | TRBJ1-2 | NA | TRBV5-1 | CASSASGQGASGYTF | TGCGCCAGCAGCGCCAGTGGACAGGGGGCAAGTGGCTACACCTTC
TRBD2 | TRBJ2-1 | NA | TRBV5-8 | CASIKSGGAQNEQFF | TGTGCCAGCATAAAAAGCGGGGGGGCCCAGAATGAGCAGTTCTTC
NA | TRBJ2-7 | NA | TRBV30 | CAWSWTPAYEQYF | TGTGCCTGGAGTTGGACTCCAGCCTACGAGCAGTACTTC
TRBD1 | TRBJ2-2 | NA | TRBV5-7 | CASSLLLGQASPGELFF | TGTGCCAGCAGCTTGCTCCTGGGACAGGCCTCACCGGGGGAGCTGTTTTTT
TRBD1 | TRBJ1-4 | NA | TRBV7-2 | CASNIGQVSNEKLFF | TGTGCCAGCAATATTGGACAGGTCTCTAATGAAAAACTGTTTTTT
TRBD2 | TRBJ2-5 | NA | TRBV4-2 | CASSPYSGGETQYF | TGTGCCAGCAGCCCCTATAGCGGGGGAGAGACCCAGTACTTC
NA | TRBJ2-3 | NA | TRBV5-1 | CASSLLYEASSDTQYF | TGCGCCAGCAGCTTACTGTACGAGGCCAGTTCCGATACGCAGTATTTT
TRBD2 | TRBJ2-7 | few | TRBV6-5 | CASSLLLGTSSYEQYF | TGTGCCAGCAGTTTACTATTGGGGACTAGTTCCTACGAGCAGTACTTC
TRBD1 | TRBJ2-1 | NA | TRBV10-3 | CAISGGQGADEQFF | TGTGCCATCAGTGGGGGACAGGGGGCCGATGAGCAGTTCTTC
NA | TRBJ2-5 | NA | TRBV11-3 | CASSLVPGETQYF | TGTGCCAGCAGCTTAGTCCCCGGAGAGACCCAGTACTTC
NA | TRBJ1-5 | few | TRBV19 | CASTWDSYQPQHF | TGTGCCAGTACTTGGGACTCCTATCAGCCCCAGCATTTT
NA | TRBJ1-1 | NA | TRBV7-2 | CASSLFQEYTEAFF | TGTGCCAGCAGCTTATTTCAGGAATACACTGAAGCTTTCTTT
TRBD2 | TRBJ2-2 | NA | TRBV9 | CASSVGLAGNTGELFF | TGTGCCAGCAGCGTAGGGCTAGCGGGGAACACCGGGGAGCTGTTTTTT
TRBD2 | TRBJ2-1 | few | TRBV6-5 | CASSYGGSGRANEQFF | TGTGCCAGCAGTTACGGAGGTAGCGGGAGGGCCAATGAGCAGTTCTTC
NA | TRBJ1-3 | few | TRBV14 | CASSQGATIYF | TGTGCCAGCAGCCAAGGGGCCACCATATATTTT
NA | TRBJ1-3 | NA | TRBV5-8 | CASSHLPRDSGNTIYF | TGTGCCAGCAGTCACCTCCCGCGGGACTCTGGAAACACCATATATTTT
NA | TRBJ1-1 | few | TRBV5-5 | CASSSPGRAEAFF | TGTGCCAGCAGCTCGCCCGGCCGGGCTGAAGCTTTCTTT
NA | TRBJ2-7 | NA | TRBV7-2 | CASSLSGESSYEQYF | TGTGCCAGCAGCTTGTCGGGGGAAAGCTCCTACGAGCAGTACTTC
NA | TRBJ1-2 | NA | TRBV15 | CATSKGAAAGGYTF | TGTGCCACCAGCAAAGGTGCAGCAGCAGGGGGCTACACCTTC
NA | TRBJ1-6 | once | TRBV18 | CASSPGLILSPLHF | TGTGCCAGCTCGCCAGGCTTGATCCTTTCACCCCTCCACTTT
TRBD1 | TRBJ2-3 | NA | TRBV4-3 | CASSRDRGTDTQYF | TGCGCCAGCAGCCGAGACAGGGGAACAGATACGCAGTATTTT
NA | TRBJ1-4 | NA | TRBV4-3 | CASSQDLISAGHEKLFF | TGCGCCAGCAGCCAAGATCTCATATCAGCGGGGCATGAAAAACTGTTTTTT
NA | TRBJ1-5 | NA | TRBV6-1 | CASSVPGQTQPQHF | TGTGCCAGCAGCGTACCGGGACAAACGCAGCCCCAGCATTTT
NA | TRBJ1-1 | NA | TRBV28 | CASSLVGVGAFF | TGTGCCAGCAGTTTGGTCGGGGTGGGAGCTTTCTTT
TRBD2 | TRBJ2-5 | few | TRBV4-2 | CASSRAAGGETQYF | TGTGCCAGCAGCCGGGCCGCGGGGGGGGAGACCCAGTACTTC
NA | TRBJ2-6 | once | TRBV27 | CASTRQSTGANVLTF | TGTGCCAGCACCCGACAGTCAACCGGGGCCAACGTCCTGACTTTC